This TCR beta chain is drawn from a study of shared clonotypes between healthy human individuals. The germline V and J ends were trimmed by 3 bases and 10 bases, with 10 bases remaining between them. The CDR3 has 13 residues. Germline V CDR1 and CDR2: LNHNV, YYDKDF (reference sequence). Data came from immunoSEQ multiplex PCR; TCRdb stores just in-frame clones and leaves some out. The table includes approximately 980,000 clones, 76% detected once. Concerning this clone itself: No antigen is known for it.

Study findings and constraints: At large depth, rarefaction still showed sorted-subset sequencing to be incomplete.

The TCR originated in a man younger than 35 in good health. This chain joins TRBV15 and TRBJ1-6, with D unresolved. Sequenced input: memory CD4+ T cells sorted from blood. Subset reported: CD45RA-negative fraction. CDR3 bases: TGTGCCACCAGCAGGGGATATGGATCACCCCTCCACTTT. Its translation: CATSRGYGSPLHF.